The clone carrying this TCR beta chain occurred a few times. The source of the sample is a study of T cells after yellow fever vaccination. TCRdb reprocessed the 5' RACE reads via MiXCR and lists one record per CDR3 protein. The table lists almost 600,000 distinct CDR3 sequences, about 13% of them singletons. Trimming stripped 6 bases from V and 6 bases from J, with 9 bases between. This CDR3 is built from 12 residues. Per germline, CDR1 KGHDR and CDR2 SFDVKD. The rearrangement uses TRBV24-1 and TRBJ2-3; possible D gene TRBD1, 6 bases. The clonotype originates from a man younger than 40 who received the YFV17D yellow fever vaccine. The sequencing used PBMCs, collected on the day of the yellow fever booster vaccination. CDR3 sequence (DNA): TGTGCCACCAGTACAGGGTCCGATACGCAGTATTTT. Its protein is CATSTGSDTQYF.